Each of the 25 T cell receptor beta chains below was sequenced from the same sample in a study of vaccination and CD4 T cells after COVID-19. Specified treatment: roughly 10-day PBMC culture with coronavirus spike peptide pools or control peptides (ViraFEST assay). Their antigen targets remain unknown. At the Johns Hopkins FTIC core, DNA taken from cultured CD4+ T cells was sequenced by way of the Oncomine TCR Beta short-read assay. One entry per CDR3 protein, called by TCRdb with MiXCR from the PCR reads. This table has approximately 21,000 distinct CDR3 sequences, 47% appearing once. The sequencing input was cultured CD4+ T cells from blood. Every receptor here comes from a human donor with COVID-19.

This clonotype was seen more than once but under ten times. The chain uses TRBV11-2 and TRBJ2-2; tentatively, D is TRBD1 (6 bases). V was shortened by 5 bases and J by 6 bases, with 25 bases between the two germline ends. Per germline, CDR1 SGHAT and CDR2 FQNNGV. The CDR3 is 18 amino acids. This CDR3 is CASSPPPSGTQLAGELFF. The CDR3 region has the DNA TGTGCCAGCAGCCCACCCCCTTCCGGGACACAATTAGCCGGGGAGCTGTTTTTT.

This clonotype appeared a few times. CDR3: CASSTTTGGHVGYTF. Written as DNA, the CDR3 is TGTGCCAGCAGCACTACGACAGGGGGACACGTTGGCTACACCTTC. The V call is TRBV7-2, the J call TRBJ1-2, with 9 bases that match TRBD1. V lost 5 bases to trimming and J lost 7 bases; unmatched junction nucleotides: 11. Germline V lookup: CDR1 SGHTA, CDR2 FQGNSA. The CDR3 totals 15 residues.

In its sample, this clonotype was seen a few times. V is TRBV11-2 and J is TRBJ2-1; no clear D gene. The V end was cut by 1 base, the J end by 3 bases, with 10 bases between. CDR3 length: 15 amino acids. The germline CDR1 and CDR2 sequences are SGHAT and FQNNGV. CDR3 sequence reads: CASSLGSMSYNEQFF. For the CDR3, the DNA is TGTGCCAGCAGCTTAGGGAGTATGAGCTACAATGAGCAGTTCTTC.

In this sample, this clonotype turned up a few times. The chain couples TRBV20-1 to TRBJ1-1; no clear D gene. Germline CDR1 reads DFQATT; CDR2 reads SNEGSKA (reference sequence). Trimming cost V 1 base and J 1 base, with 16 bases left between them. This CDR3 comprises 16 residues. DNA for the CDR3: TGCAGTGCTAGAGCTGCGGGAAGACCGGGGAACACTGAAGCTTTCTTT. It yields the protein CSARAAGRPGNTEAFF.

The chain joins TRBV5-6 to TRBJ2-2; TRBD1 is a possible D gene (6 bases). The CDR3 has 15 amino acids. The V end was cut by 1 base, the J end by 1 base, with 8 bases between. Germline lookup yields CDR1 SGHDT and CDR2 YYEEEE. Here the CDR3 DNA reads TGTGCCAGCAGCTTGACAGGGTTGAACACCGGGGAGCTGTTTTTT. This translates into CASSLTGLNTGELFF.

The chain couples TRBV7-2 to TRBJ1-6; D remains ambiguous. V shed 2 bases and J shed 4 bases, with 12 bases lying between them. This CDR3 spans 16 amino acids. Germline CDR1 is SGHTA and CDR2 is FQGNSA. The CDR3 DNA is TGTGCCAGCAGCTTACTTGGGGAAGGGTATAATTCACCCCTCCACTTT. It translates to CASSLLGEGYNSPLHF.

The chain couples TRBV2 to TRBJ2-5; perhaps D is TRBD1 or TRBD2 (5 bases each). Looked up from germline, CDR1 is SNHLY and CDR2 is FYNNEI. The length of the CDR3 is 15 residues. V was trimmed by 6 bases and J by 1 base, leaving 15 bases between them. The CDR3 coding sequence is TGTGCCAGCAGACCGGGACGCCTCCTCCAAGAGACCCAGTACTTC. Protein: CASRPGRLLQETQYF. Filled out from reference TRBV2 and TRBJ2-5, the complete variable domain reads EPEVTQTPSHQVTQMGQEVILRCVPISNHLYFYWYRQILGQKVEFLVSFYNNEISEKSEIFDDQFSVERPDGSNFTLKIRSTKLEDSAMYFCASRPGRLLQETQYFGPGTRLLVL.

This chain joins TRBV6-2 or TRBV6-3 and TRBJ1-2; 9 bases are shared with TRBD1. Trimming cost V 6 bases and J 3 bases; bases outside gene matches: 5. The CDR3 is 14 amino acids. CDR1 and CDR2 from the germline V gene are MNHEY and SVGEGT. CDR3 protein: CASRTRTGDYGYTF. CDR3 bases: TGTGCCAGCAGAACCCGGACAGGGGACTATGGCTACACCTTC.

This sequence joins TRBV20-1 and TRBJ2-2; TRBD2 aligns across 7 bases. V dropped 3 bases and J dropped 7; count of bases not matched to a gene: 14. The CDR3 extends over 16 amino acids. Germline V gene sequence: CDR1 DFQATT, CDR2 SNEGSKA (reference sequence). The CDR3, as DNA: TGCAGTGCTAGTGGTCGGGAGTCGGGGGGACTCGGGGAGCTGTTTTTT. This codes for CSASGRESGGLGELFF.

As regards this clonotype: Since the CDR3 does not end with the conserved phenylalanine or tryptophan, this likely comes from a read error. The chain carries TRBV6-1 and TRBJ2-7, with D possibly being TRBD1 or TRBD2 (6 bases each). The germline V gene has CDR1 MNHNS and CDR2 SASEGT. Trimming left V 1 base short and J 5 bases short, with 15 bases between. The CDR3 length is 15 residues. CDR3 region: CASSEGGAGRNEQYL. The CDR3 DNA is TGTGCCAGCAGTGAAGGGGGGGCGGGGAGAAACGAGCAGTACCTC.

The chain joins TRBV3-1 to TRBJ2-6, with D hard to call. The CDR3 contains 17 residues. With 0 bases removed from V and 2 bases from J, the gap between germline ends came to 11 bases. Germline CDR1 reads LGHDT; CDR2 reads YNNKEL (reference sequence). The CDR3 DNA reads TGTGCCAGCAGCCAAGATGTCCCGGGCGCTGGGGCCAACGTCCTGACTTTC. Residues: CASSQDVPGAGANVLTF.

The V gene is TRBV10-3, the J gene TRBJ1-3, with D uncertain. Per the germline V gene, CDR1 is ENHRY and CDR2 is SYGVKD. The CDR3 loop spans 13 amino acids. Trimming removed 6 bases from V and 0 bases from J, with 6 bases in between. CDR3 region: CAIRQSSGNTIYF. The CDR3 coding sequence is TGTGCCATCAGACAGAGCTCTGGAAACACCATATATTTT.

This CDR3 reads CSAGLGGQANYGYTF. The CDR3 DNA reads TGCAGTGCTGGTCTAGGGGGTCAAGCTAACTATGGCTACACCTTC. J is TRBJ1-2 and V is TRBV20-1, with a weak D call TRBD1 (6 bases). Trimming shortened V by 5 bases and J by 0 bases, and 16 bases separated the two germline ends. The CDR3 length is 15 residues. Germline CDR1 is DFQATT and CDR2 is SNEGSKA (reference sequence).

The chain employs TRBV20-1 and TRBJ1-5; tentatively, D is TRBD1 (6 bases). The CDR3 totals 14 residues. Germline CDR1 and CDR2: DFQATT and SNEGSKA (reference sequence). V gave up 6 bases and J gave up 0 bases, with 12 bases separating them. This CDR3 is CSAKQGNSNQPQHF. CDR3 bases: TGCAGTGCAAAACAGGGAAATAGCAATCAGCCCCAGCATTTT.

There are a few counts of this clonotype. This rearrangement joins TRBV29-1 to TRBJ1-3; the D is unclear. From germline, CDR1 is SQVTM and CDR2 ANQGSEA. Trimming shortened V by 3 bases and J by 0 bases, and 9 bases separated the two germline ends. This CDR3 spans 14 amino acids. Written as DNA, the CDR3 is TGCAGCGTTGACCCATCAGGCTCTGGAAACACCATATATTTT. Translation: CSVDPSGSGNTIYF.

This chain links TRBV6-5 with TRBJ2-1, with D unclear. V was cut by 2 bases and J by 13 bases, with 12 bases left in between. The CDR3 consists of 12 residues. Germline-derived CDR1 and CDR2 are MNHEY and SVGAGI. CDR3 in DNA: TGTGCCAGCAGTTACCAACCCCCACCCCAGTTCTTC. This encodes CASSYQPPPQFF.

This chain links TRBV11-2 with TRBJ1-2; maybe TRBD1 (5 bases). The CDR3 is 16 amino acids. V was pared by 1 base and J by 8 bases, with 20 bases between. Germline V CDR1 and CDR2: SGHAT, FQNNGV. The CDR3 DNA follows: TGTGCCAGCAGCTTAGTAGTGACAGCAATCCCTCGGGGCTACACCTTC. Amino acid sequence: CASSLVVTAIPRGYTF.

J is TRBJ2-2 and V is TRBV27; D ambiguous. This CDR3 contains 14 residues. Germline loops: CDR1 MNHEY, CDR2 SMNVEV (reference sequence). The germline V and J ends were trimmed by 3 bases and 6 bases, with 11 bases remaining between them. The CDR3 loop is CASSFSSPSGELFF. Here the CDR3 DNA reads TGTGCCAGCAGTTTTTCCTCCCCCTCCGGGGAGCTGTTTTTT.

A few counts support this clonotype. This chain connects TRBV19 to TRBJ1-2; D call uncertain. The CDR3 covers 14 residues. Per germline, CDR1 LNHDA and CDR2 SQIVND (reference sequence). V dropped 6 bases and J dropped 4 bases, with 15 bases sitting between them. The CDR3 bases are TGTGCCAGTAGCTTCCGGAATTTCGGCTATGGCTACACCTTC. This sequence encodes CASSFRNFGYGYTF. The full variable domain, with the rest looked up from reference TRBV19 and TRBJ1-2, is DGGITQSPKYLFRKEGQNVTLSCEQNLNHDAMYWYRQDPGQGLRLIYYSQIVNDFQKGDIAEGYSVSREKKESFPLTVTSAQKNPTAFYLCASSFRNFGYGYTFGSGTRLTVV.

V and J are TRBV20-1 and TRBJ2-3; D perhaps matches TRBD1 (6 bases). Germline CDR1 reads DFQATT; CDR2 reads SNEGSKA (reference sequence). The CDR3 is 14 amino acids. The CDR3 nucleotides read TGCAGCGTTCGCAGGGGTATTGGGGGAGATACGCAGTATTTT. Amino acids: CSVRRGIGGDTQYF.

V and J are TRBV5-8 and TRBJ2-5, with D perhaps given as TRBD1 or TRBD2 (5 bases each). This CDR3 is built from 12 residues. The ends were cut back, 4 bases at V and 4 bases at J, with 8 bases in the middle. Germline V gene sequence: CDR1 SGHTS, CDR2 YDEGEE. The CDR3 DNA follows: TGTGCCAGCAGCGTGGGGGTAGAGACCCAGTACTTC. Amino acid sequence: CASSVGVETQYF. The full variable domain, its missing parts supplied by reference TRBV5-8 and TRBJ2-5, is EAGVTQSPTHLIKTRGQQATLRCSPISGHTSVYWYQQALGLGLQFLLWYDEGEERNRGNFPPRFSGRQFPNYSSELNVNALELEDSALYLCASSVGVETQYFGPGTRLLVL.

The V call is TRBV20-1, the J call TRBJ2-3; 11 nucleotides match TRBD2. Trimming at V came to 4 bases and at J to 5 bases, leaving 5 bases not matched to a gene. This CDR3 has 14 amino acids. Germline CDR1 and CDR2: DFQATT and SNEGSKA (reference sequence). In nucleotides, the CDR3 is TGCAGTGCTACCCATAGCGGGAGGGGAGATACGCAGTATTTT. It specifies CSATHSGRGDTQYF.

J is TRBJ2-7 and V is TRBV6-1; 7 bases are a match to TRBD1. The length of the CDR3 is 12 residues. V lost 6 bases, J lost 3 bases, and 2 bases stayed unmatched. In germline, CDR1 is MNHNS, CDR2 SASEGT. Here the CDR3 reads CASRGQRYEQYF. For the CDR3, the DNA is TGTGCCAGCAGGGGACAGCGCTACGAGCAGTACTTC.

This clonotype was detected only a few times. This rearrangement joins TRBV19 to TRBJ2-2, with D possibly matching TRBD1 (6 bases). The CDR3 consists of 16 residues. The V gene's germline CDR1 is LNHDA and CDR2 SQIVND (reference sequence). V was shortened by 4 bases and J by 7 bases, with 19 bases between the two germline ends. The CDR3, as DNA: TGTGCCAGTAGTAACCCCCGGGACATCTCGGGCGGGGAGCTGTTTTTT. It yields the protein CASSNPRDISGGELFF.

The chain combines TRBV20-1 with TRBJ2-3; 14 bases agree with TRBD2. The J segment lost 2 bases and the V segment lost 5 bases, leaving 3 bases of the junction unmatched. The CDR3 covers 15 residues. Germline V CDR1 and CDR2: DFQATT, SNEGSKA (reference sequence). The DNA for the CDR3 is TGCAGTGCTGGGACTAGCGGGGGAAACACAGATACGCAGTATTTT. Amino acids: CSAGTSGGNTDTQYF.